This paragraph reports one T cell receptor (beta chain). The data were taken from a study of blood T cell repertoires in COVID-19. Study in general: Sites in the United States, Italy and Spain provided acute and convalescent COVID-19 samples. Sources were T cells, B-cell-depleted T cells, or PBMCs; the material itself was cDNA or gDNA.

Methods used by the authors: By means of reference gene primer amplification, nucleated cell counts were estimated. The assay was immunoSEQ multiplex PCR, and TCRdb's table has in-frame clones only and misses some. The V and J calls and clone size were taken over from that table, and D and trimming were inferred from the DNA. The sample has tens of thousands of clones, approximately 79% seen once. This TCR came from a human donor in a cohort sampled during active COVID-19. Sequenced input: peripheral blood.

In DNA form, the CDR3 reads TGTGCCAGCAGCCGTGCGACAGGGCTAGGGGAGCAGTACTTC. Amino acids: CASSRATGLGEQYF. The chain employs TRBV28 and TRBJ2-7; the match to TRBD1 covers 7 bases. The CDR3 runs to 14 residues. The germline V gene encodes CDR1 MDHEN and CDR2 SYDVKM. Germline trimming cut 6 bases from V and 7 bases from J; bases unmatched to any gene: 12.